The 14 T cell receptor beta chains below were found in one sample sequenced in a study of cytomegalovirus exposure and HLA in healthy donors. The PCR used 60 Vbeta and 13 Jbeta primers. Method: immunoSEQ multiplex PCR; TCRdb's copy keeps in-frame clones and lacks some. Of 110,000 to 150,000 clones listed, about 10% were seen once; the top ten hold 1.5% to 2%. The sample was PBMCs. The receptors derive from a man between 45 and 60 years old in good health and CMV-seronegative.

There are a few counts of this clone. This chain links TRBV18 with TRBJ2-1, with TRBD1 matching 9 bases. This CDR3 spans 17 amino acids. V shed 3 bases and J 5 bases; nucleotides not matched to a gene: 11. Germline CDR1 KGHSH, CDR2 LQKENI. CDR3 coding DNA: TGTGCCAGCTCACCGAGTCAAGGACAGGGGACCAACAATGAGCAGTTCTTC. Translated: CASSPSQGQGTNNEQFF. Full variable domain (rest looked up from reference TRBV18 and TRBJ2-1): NAGVMQNPRHLVRRRGQEARLRCSPMKGHSHVYWYRQLPEEGLKFMVYLQKENIIDESGMPKERFSAEFPKEGPSILRIQQVVRGDSAAYFCASSPSQGQGTNNEQFFGPGTRLTVL.

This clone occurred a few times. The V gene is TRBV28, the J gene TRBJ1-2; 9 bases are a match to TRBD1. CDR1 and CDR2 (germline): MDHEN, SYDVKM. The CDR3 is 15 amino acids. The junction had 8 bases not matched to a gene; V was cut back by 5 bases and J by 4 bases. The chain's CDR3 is CASSPMGQGGYGYTF. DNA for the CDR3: TGTGCCAGCAGTCCGATGGGACAGGGAGGCTATGGCTACACCTTC.

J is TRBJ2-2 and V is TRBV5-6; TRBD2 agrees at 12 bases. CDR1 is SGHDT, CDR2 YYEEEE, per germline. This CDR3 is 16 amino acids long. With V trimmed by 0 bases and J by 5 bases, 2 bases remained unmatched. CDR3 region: CASSLGLAGGTGELFF. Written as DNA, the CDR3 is TGTGCCAGCAGCTTGGGGCTAGCGGGAGGGACCGGGGAGCTGTTTTTT.

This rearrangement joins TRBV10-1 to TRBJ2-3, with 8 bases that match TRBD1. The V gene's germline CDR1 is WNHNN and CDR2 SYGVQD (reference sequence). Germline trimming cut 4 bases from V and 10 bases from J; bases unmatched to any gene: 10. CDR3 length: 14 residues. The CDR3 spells CASSGQGPKGAQYF. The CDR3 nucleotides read TGCGCCAGCAGTGGACAGGGGCCGAAGGGGGCGCAGTATTTT.

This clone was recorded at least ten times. CDR3 amino acids: CASSLGHRGTEAFF. In nucleotides, the CDR3 is TGTGCCAGCAGCTTGGGGCACAGGGGGACTGAAGCTTTCTTT. V and J are TRBV11-1 and TRBJ1-1; 8 nucleotides line up with TRBD1. V lost 3 bases to trimming and J lost 5 bases; unmatched junction nucleotides: 5. The germline gives CDR1 SGHAT, CDR2 FQDESV (reference sequence). The CDR3 runs to 14 residues.

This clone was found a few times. CDR3 in DNA: TGCGCCAGCAGCCGAGGGATCACAGATACGCAGTATTTT. Translating gives CASSRGITDTQYF. The gene calls are TRBV4-1 and TRBJ2-3, with D tentatively TRBD2 (5 bases). Germline CDR1 reads MGHRA; CDR2 reads YSYEKL. The CDR3 is made up of 13 amino acids. The ends were cut back, 4 bases at V and 2 bases at J, with 7 bases in the middle.

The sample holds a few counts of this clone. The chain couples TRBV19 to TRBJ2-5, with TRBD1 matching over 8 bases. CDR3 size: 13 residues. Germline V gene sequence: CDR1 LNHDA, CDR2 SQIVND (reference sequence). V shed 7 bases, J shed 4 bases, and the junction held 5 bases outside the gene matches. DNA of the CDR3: TGTGCCAGTAATGCAGGGACAGGAGAGACCCAGTACTTC. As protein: CASNAGTGETQYF.

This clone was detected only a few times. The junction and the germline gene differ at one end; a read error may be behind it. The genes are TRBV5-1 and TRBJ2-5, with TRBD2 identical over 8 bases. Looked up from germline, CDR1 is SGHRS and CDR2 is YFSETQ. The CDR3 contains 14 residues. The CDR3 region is CASSLNVLAETPYF. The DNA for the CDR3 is TGCGCCAGCAGCCTGAACGTACTAGCGGAGACCCCGTACTTC.

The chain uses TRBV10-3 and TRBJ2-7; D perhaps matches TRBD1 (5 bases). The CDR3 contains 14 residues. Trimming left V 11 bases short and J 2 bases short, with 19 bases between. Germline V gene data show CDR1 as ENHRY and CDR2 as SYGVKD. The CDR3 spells CASSGHNQPYEQYF. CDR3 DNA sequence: TGTGCCTCGTCCGGACACAATCAGCCCTACGAGCAGTACTTC.

In nucleotides, the CDR3 is TGTGCCAGCAGCTTGCGGGGCAGGACAGTGATTAACTATGGCTACACCTTC. Its translation: CASSLRGRTVINYGYTF. V is TRBV5-6 and J is TRBJ1-2; D is possibly TRBD1 (6 bases). Per the germline V gene, CDR1 is SGHDT and CDR2 is YYEEEE. There are 17 residues in the CDR3. Trimming removed 1 base at V and 1 base at J, with 17 bases between.

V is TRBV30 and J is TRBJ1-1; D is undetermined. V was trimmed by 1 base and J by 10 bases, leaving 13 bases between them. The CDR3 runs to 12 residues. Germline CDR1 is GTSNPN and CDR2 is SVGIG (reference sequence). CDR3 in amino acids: CAWSGSHGGAFF. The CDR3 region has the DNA TGTGCCTGGAGTGGGAGTCACGGTGGAGCTTTCTTT.

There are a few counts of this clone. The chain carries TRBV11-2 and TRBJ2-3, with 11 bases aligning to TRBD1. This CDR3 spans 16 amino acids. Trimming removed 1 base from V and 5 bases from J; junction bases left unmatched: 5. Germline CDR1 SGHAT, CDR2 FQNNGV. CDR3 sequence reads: CASSLGDRGVIDTQYF. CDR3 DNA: TGTGCCAGCAGCTTAGGGGACAGGGGGGTAATAGATACGCAGTATTTT.

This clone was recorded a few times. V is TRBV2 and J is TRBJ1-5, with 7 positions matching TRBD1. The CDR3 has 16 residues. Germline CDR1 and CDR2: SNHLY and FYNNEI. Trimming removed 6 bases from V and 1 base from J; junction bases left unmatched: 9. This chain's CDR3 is CASSRGAGGSNQPQHF. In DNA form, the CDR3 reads TGTGCCAGCAGCCGAGGGGCAGGGGGGAGCAATCAGCCCCAGCATTTT.

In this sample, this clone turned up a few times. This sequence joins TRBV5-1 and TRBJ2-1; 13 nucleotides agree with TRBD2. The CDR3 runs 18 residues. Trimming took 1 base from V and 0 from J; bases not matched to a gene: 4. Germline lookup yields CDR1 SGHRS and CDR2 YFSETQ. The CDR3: CASSLLLAGGSSYNEQFF. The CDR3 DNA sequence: TGCGCCAGCAGCTTGTTACTAGCGGGGGGGAGCTCCTACAATGAGCAGTTCTTC. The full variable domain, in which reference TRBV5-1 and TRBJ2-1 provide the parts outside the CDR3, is KAGVTQTPRYLIKTRGQQVTLSCSPISGHRSVSWYQQTPGQGLQFLFEYFSETQRNKGNFPGRFSGRQFSNSRSEMNVSTLELGDSALYLCASSLLLAGGSSYNEQFFGPGTRLTVL.